What follows are 30 T cell receptor beta chains derived from one specimen sequenced in a study of blood T cell repertoires in COVID-19. Clones were read by immunoSEQ multiplex PCR, and TCRdb kept only the in-frame ones, dropping some. The data hold 110,000 to 150,000 clones, with 84% observed a single time. The sample consisted of peripheral blood. The receptors come from a human donor in a cohort sampled during active COVID-19.

At least ten counts were recorded for this clone. Other DNA sequences within the sample encode an identical CDR3. The CDR3 DNA is TGTGCCAGCAGCCCTACCAGGGGAAATCAGCCCCAGCATTTT. The encoded protein is CASSPTRGNQPQHF. The rearrangement uses TRBV7-2 and TRBJ1-5; D might be TRBD1 (6 bases). Germline V lookup: CDR1 SGHTA, CDR2 FQGNSA. The CDR3 runs 14 residues. V was clipped by 5 bases and J by 4 bases, with 12 bases between them.

The V gene is TRBV11-3, the J gene TRBJ2-1, with TRBD2 identical over 7 bases. The V gene's germline CDR1 is SGHNT and CDR2 YENEEA. V was clipped by 4 bases and J by 7 bases; unmatched bases: 7. The CDR3 sequence is 14 residues long. The CDR3 region has the DNA TGTGCCAGCAGCTATGGGGGGGGAAGAAATGAGCAGTTCTTC. Translating it yields CASSYGGGRNEQFF.

CDR3 sequence: CASSPGRTPNTGELFF. The CDR3 DNA follows: TGTGCCAGCTCACCTGGCCGGACACCTAACACCGGGGAGCTGTTTTTT. The chain couples TRBV18 to TRBJ2-2; D perhaps matches TRBD1 (5 bases). The germline V gene encodes CDR1 KGHSH and CDR2 LQKENI. V shed 3 bases and J shed 2 bases, with 13 bases lying between them. The CDR3 is 16 amino acids.

The chain uses TRBV11-2 and TRBJ2-7; TRBD2 aligns across 12 bases. The CDR3 is made up of 15 amino acids. The germline V gene encodes CDR1 SGHAT and CDR2 FQNNGV. Unmatched junction bases numbered 6, after V lost 5 bases and J lost 4 bases. CDR3 sequence: CASSTSSGGDYEQYF. The CDR3 DNA follows: TGTGCCAGCAGCACCTCTAGCGGGGGGGATTACGAGCAGTACTTC.

This chain uses TRBV6-5 with TRBJ2-2; D is possibly TRBD1 (5 bases). Germline-derived CDR1 and CDR2 are MNHEY and SVGAGI. Trimming took 7 bases from V and 8 from J, leaving 8 bases between them. This CDR3 spans 11 amino acids. In DNA, the CDR3 is TGTGCCAGCATCAGGGCAGGGGAGCTGTTTTTT. Translation gives CASIRAGELFF.

This clone was counted between two and nine times. The chain recombines TRBV11-1 with TRBJ1-6; D is perhaps TRBD1 (6 bases). Germline-derived CDR1 and CDR2 are SGHAT and FQDESV (reference sequence). V lost 3 bases and J lost 6, with 9 bases in between. The CDR3 totals 14 residues. The CDR3 here is CASSFRGGNSPLHF. The CDR3 coding sequence is TGTGCCAGCAGCTTCAGGGGTGGTAATTCACCCCTCCACTTT.

CDR3: CATQGAAEAFF. CDR3 sequence (DNA): TGTGCCACCCAGGGGGCGGCTGAAGCTTTCTTT. The chain carries TRBV6-5 and TRBJ1-1; 8 bases are a match to TRBD1. V shed 10 bases and J 6 bases; nucleotides not matched to a gene: 4. From germline, CDR1 is MNHEY and CDR2 SVGAGI. The CDR3 runs 11 residues.

This clone was counted a single time. This chain links TRBV9 with TRBJ1-2; 7 bases map to TRBD1. Losses at the gene ends were 1 base for V and 3 bases for J; bases not matched to a gene: 9. The CDR3 totals 16 residues. The germline V gene encodes CDR1 SGDLS and CDR2 YYNGEE. The CDR3, as DNA: TGTGCCAGCAGCGTAAGTCGGGACAGCTCGTACTATGGCTACACCTTC. This codes for CASSVSRDSSYYGYTF.

The rearrangement links TRBV9 to TRBJ1-1; D remains unclear. The V end was cut by 4 bases, the J end by 3 bases, with 4 bases between. Germline lookup yields CDR1 SGDLS and CDR2 YYNGEE. The CDR3 length is 11 residues. DNA for the CDR3: TGTGCCAGCAGCCCTTACACTGAAGCTTTCTTT. Its translation is CASSPYTEAFF.

This chain uses TRBV5-6 with TRBJ1-4, with 8 bases lining up with TRBD1. Germline trimming cut 7 bases from V and 8 bases from J; bases unmatched to any gene: 16. Germline V gene data show CDR1 as SGHDT and CDR2 as YYEEEE. CDR3 length: 16 amino acids. The CDR3 spells CASQLQIGQGGEKLFF. The DNA of the CDR3 is TGTGCCAGCCAGCTCCAAATCGGACAGGGCGGCGAAAAACTGTTTTTT. Complete variable domain (other parts from reference TRBV5-6 and TRBJ1-4): DAGVTQSPTHLIKTRGQQVTLRCSPKSGHDTVSWYQQALGQGPQFIFQYYEEEERQRGNFPDRFSGHQFPNYSSELNVNALLLGDSALYLCASQLQIGQGGEKLFFGSGTQLSVL.

The rearrangement links TRBV19 to TRBJ1-2; no reliable D call. The germline CDR1 and CDR2 sequences are LNHDA and SQIVND (reference sequence). The CDR3 totals 13 residues. The V gene lost 5 bases and the J gene lost 7 bases, with 14 bases spanning the gap. The CDR3 coding sequence is TGTGCCAGTAGTCAGTCCCGAGGAAGTGGCTACACCTTC. Protein sequence: CASSQSRGSGYTF.

The V gene is TRBV2, the J gene TRBJ1-5, with 9 bases identical to TRBD1. V trimming: 7 bases; J trimming: 5 bases; junction bases outside the gene matches: 6. Germline lookup yields CDR1 SNHLY and CDR2 FYNNEI. The CDR3 covers 14 residues. CDR3 bases: TGTGCCAGCACCCGGGACAGGGCGGATCAGCCCCAGCATTTT. Translation gives CASTRDRADQPQHF.

The chain joins TRBV6-2 or TRBV6-3 to TRBJ2-7; D gene unclear. The CDR3 extends over 13 amino acids. V was pared by 0 bases and J by 5 bases, with 8 bases between. Germline lookup yields CDR1 MNHEY and CDR2 SVGEGT. The DNA for the CDR3 is TGTGCCAGCAGTTACTCGTGGGCAGACGAGCAGTACTTC. This codes for CASSYSWADEQYF.

The CDR3 DNA reads TGTGCCAGCAGCGAACAGGGGGCTGTTGCAACTAATGAAAAACTGTTTTTT. Its translation is CASSEQGAVATNEKLFF. The chain joins TRBV2 to TRBJ1-4, with 9 bases identical to TRBD1. The CDR3 spans 17 residues. In germline, CDR1 is SNHLY, CDR2 FYNNEI. With V trimmed by 6 bases and J by 0 bases, 8 bases remained unmatched.

This clone was detected only once. A junction boundary mismatches the germline segment, possibly from a read error. V and J are TRBV3-1 (or the pseudogene TRBV3-2) and TRBJ2-2, with a tentative D call TRBD2 (6 bases). CDR1 and CDR2 from the germline V gene are LGHDT and YNNKEL (reference sequence). This CDR3 is 15 amino acids long. CDR3 nucleotide sequence: TGTGCCAGCAGCCAATCCACCTTGCCCCGGCGGGGAGCTGTTTTT. It is translated as CASSQSTLPRRGAVF.

This chain links TRBV7-9 with TRBJ2-6; D perhaps matches TRBD2 (5 bases). Germline assignment: CDR1 SEHNR and CDR2 FQNEAQ (reference sequence). This CDR3 comprises 13 residues. The CDR3 reads CAGTEAGANVLTF. CDR3 nucleotide sequence: TGTGCAGGAACGGAGGCTGGGGCCAACGTCCTGACTTTC.

The chain carries TRBV2 and TRBJ1-4, with D hard to call. This CDR3 spans 14 amino acids. Germline V gene sequence: CDR1 SNHLY, CDR2 FYNNEI. Trimming left V 7 bases short and J 8 bases short, with 17 bases between. DNA for the CDR3: TGTGCCAGCATGGACTTTCAAGTAGGCGAAAAACTGTTTTTT. It translates to CASMDFQVGEKLFF.

The chain employs TRBV6-1 and TRBJ2-1; maybe TRBD2 (7 bases). This CDR3 spans 15 amino acids. CDR1 is MNHNS, CDR2 SASEGT, per germline. Trimming pared 2 bases from V and 8 bases from J, leaving 16 bases between. For the CDR3, the DNA is TGTGCCAGCAGTGAATGGGGGGGCTTTACGGATGAGCAGTTCTTC. This encodes CASSEWGGFTDEQFF.

The chain uses TRBV2 and TRBJ2-7; 7 bases match TRBD2. V was pared by 4 bases and J by 3 bases, with 6 bases of the junction left unmatched. Germline assignment: CDR1 SNHLY and CDR2 FYNNEI. The CDR3 runs to 14 residues. The DNA for the CDR3 is TGTGCCAGCAGTGCCTTGGGGGGGGTCTACGAGCAGTACTTC. Translating it yields CASSALGGVYEQYF. The whole variable domain, filled in from reference TRBV2 and TRBJ2-7, reads EPEVTQTPSHQVTQMGQEVILRCVPISNHLYFYWYRQILGQKVEFLVSFYNNEISEKSEIFDDQFSVERPDGSNFTLKIRSTKLEDSAMYFCASSALGGVYEQYFGPGTRLTVT.

The table lists this clone with a count of one. The chain employs TRBV7-2 and TRBJ1-6; no reliable D call. Germline lookup yields CDR1 SGHTA and CDR2 FQGNSA. CDR3 length equals 13 residues. Trimming shortened V by 0 bases and J by 10 bases, and 7 bases separated the two germline ends. In DNA, the CDR3 is TGTGCCAGCAGCTTAGCGAGGCAATCACCCCTCCACTTT. This translates into CASSLARQSPLHF.

The genes are TRBV11-2 and TRBJ2-7; 7 bases map to TRBD2. Unmatched junction bases numbered 2, after V lost 3 bases and J lost 6 bases. The CDR3 spans 12 residues. CDR1 and CDR2 (germline): SGHAT, FQNNGV. The chain's CDR3 is CASSLTSREQYF. The CDR3 DNA reads as TGTGCCAGCAGCTTGACTAGCCGCGAGCAGTACTTC. The entire variable domain, with the rest obtained from reference TRBV11-2 and TRBJ2-7, is as follows: EAGVAQSPRYKIIEKRQSVAFWCNPISGHATLYWYQQILGQGPKLLIQFQNNGVVDDSQLPKDRFSAERLKGVDSTLKIQPAKLEDSAVYLCASSLTSREQYFGPGTRLTVT.

Of note for this clone: A read error may produce the germline difference seen at one junction end. The genes are TRBV5-1 and TRBJ2-7, with TRBD1 identical over 7 bases. The CDR3 is 15 residues long. Germline V gives CDR1 SGHRS, CDR2 YFSETQ. The CDR3, as DNA: TGCGCCAGCACCTTGACAGGGACGGGTTCAATGGAGCAGTACTTC. Translation: CASTLTGTGSMEQYF.

The chain employs TRBV9 and TRBJ2-7, with 7 positions matching TRBD2. Germline V lookup: CDR1 SGDLS, CDR2 YYNGEE. The CDR3 consists of 14 residues. With 0 bases clipped from V and 2 bases from J, the junction kept 2 bases outside the gene matches. CDR3: CASSVDAGAYEQYF. CDR3 in DNA: TGTGCCAGCAGCGTAGATGCGGGGGCCTACGAGCAGTACTTC.

This clone has only one observation. V usage is TRBV5-6 and J usage is TRBJ1-2; D uncertain. CDR3 length equals 12 residues. Trimming cost V 1 base and J 10 bases, with 11 bases left between them. Germline assignment: CDR1 SGHDT and CDR2 YYEEEE. CDR3 bases: TGTGCCAGCAGCTTGTCGAGGGAACTCTACACCTTC. It yields the protein CASSLSRELYTF. Combining the CDR3 with reference TRBV5-6 and TRBJ1-2 gives the whole variable domain DAGVTQSPTHLIKTRGQQVTLRCSPKSGHDTVSWYQQALGQGPQFIFQYYEEEERQRGNFPDRFSGHQFPNYSSELNVNALLLGDSALYLCASSLSRELYTFGSGTRLTVV.

The chain links TRBV2 to TRBJ1-1; the match to TRBD1 covers 9 bases. Germline CDR1 is SNHLY and CDR2 is FYNNEI. Trimming at V came to 4 bases and at J to 0 bases, leaving 3 bases not matched to a gene. CDR3 length equals 15 residues. The CDR3 nucleotides read TGTGCCAGCAGTGCGGGACAGGGATTGAACACTGAAGCTTTCTTT. It codes for CASSAGQGLNTEAFF. The whole variable domain, filled in from reference TRBV2 and TRBJ1-1, reads EPEVTQTPSHQVTQMGQEVILRCVPISNHLYFYWYRQILGQKVEFLVSFYNNEISEKSEIFDDQFSVERPDGSNFTLKIRSTKLEDSAMYFCASSAGQGLNTEAFFGQGTRLTVV.

V gene TRBV7-2 combines with J gene TRBJ2-5, with 7 bases matching TRBD1. The CDR3 loop spans 15 amino acids. Trimming took 1 base from V and 4 from J; bases not matched to a gene: 6. Germline CDR1 reads SGHTA; CDR2 reads FQGNSA. The CDR3 loop is CASSLVEGAGETQYF. The CDR3 DNA reads TGTGCCAGCAGCTTAGTCGAGGGGGCGGGAGAGACCCAGTACTTC. Full variable domain (rest looked up from reference TRBV7-2 and TRBJ2-5): GAGVSQSPSNKVTEKGKDVELRCDPISGHTALYWYRQSLGQGLEFLIYFQGNSAPDKSGLPSDRFSAERTGGSVSTLTIQRTQQEDSAVYLCASSLVEGAGETQYFGPGTRLLVL.

In its sample, this clone was seen a few times. This chain connects TRBV2 to TRBJ1-4; perhaps TRBD1 as D (6 bases). Trimming removed 4 bases at V and 8 bases at J, with 14 bases between. This CDR3 comprises 14 residues. Germline V gene data show CDR1 as SNHLY and CDR2 as FYNNEI. In DNA, the CDR3 is TGTGCCAGCAGTGCACAGGGACGAAGGGAAAAACTGTTTTTT. Protein sequence: CASSAQGRREKLFF.

The V call is TRBV6-2 or TRBV6-3, the J call TRBJ2-3, with 12 nucleotides matching TRBD2. This CDR3 contains 20 residues. V dropped 0 bases and J dropped 2; count of bases not matched to a gene: 12. CDR1 MNHEY and CDR2 SVGEGT come from the germline V gene. The CDR3, as DNA: TGTGCCAGCAGTTACTCGGCGTCTCCTAGCGGGGGGGGCTACACAGATACGCAGTATTTT. This encodes CASSYSASPSGGGYTDTQYF.

V and J are TRBV5-1 and TRBJ1-5; D is ambiguous. The CDR3 has 14 residues. V was cut by 0 bases and J by 5 bases, with 9 bases left in between. Germline V CDR1 and CDR2: SGHRS, YFSETQ. CDR3 sequence: CASSLGSGYQPQHF. The CDR3 nucleotides are TGCGCCAGCAGCTTGGGGTCCGGGTATCAGCCCCAGCATTTT. The full variable domain, in which reference TRBV5-1 and TRBJ1-5 provide the parts outside the CDR3, is KAGVTQTPRYLIKTRGQQVTLSCSPISGHRSVSWYQQTPGQGLQFLFEYFSETQRNKGNFPGRFSGRQFSNSRSEMNVSTLELGDSALYLCASSLGSGYQPQHFGDGTRLSIL.

This chain links TRBV5-1 with TRBJ2-5; 9 bases align to TRBD1. This CDR3 is 14 amino acids long. Trimming at V came to 4 bases and at J to 5 bases, leaving 6 bases not matched to a gene. Per germline, CDR1 SGHRS and CDR2 YFSETQ. CDR3 coding DNA: TGCGCCAGCAGCGCGACAGGGGGTCCGGAGACCCAGTACTTC. This codes for CASSATGGPETQYF.